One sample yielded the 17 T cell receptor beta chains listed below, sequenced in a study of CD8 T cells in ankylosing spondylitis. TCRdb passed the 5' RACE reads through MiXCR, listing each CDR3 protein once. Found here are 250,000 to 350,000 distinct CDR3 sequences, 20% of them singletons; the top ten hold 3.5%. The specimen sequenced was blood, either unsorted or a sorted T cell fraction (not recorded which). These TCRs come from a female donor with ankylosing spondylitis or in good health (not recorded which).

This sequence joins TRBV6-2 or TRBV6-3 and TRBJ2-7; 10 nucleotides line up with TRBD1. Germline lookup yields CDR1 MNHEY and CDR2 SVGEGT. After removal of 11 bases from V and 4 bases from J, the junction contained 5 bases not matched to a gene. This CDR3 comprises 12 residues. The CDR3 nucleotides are TGTGCCGTGGGACAGGGGCAGTACGAGCAGTACTTC. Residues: CAVGQGQYEQYF.

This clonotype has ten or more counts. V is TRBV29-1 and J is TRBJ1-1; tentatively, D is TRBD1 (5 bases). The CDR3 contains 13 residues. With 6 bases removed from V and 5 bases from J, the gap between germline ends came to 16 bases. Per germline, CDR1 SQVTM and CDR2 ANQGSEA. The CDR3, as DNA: TGCAGCGTCACGGGGGGACTAGGAACTGAAGCTTTCTTT. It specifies CSVTGGLGTEAFF.

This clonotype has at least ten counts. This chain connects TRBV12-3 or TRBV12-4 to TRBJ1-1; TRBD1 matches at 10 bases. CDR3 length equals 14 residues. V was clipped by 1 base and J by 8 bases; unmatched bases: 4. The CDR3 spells CASSLGQGATEAFF. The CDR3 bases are TGTGCCAGCAGTTTAGGACAGGGGGCGACCGAAGCTTTCTTT.

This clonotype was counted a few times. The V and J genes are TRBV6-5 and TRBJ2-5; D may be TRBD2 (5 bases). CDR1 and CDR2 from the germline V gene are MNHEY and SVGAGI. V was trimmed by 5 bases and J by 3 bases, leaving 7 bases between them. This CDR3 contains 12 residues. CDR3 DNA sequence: TGTGCCAGCAGTGGACTGGAAGAGACCCAGTACTTC. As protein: CASSGLEETQYF.

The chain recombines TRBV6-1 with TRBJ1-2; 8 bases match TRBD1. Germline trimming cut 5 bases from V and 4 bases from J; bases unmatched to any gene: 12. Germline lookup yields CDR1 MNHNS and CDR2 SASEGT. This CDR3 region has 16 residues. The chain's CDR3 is CASSSPQDRDLYGYTF. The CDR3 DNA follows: TGTGCCAGCAGTAGCCCCCAGGACAGGGACCTCTATGGCTACACCTTC.

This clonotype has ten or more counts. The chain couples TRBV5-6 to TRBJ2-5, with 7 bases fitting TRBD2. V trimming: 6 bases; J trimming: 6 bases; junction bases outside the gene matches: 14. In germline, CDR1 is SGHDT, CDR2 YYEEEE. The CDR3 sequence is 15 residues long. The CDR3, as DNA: TGTGCCAGCACCCATTGGGGGACGGGGGGAAAGACCCAGTACTTC. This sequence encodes CASTHWGTGGKTQYF.

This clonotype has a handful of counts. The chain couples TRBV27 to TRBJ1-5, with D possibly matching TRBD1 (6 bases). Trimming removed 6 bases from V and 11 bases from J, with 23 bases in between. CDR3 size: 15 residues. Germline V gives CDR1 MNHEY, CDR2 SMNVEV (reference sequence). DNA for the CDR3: TGTGCCAGCAGCCCATGGGGACAAACCTTTTCGGCCCAGCATTTT. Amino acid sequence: CASSPWGQTFSAQHF.

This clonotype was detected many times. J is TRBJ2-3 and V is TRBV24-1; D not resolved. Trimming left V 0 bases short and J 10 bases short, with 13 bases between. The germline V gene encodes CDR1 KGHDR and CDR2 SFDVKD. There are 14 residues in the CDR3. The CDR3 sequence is CATSDLNQADPQYF. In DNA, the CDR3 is TGTGCCACCAGTGATTTGAACCAGGCAGACCCGCAGTATTTT.

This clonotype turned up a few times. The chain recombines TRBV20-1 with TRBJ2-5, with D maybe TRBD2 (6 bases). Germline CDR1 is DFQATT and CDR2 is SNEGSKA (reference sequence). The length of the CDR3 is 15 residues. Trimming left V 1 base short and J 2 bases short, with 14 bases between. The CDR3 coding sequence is TGCAGTGCTAGAGTGGGAGCGGGTGCTCAAGAGACCCAGTACTTC. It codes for CSARVGAGAQETQYF.

This CDR3 reads CASSLPGGSPTYEQYF. The CDR3 bases are TGTGCCAGCAGTTTACCCGGGGGTAGCCCAACCTACGAGCAGTACTTC. The J gene is TRBJ2-7, the V gene TRBV28; weak D call: TRBD2 (6 bases). The germline V gene has CDR1 MDHEN and CDR2 SYDVKM. The CDR3 covers 16 residues. Trimming took 2 bases from V and 2 from J, leaving 16 bases between them. Drawing the rest from reference TRBV28 and TRBJ2-7, the complete variable domain is DVKVTQSSRYLVKRTGEKVFLECVQDMDHENMFWYRQDPGLGLRLIYFSYDVKMKEKGDIPEGYSVSREKKERFSLILESASTNQTSMYLCASSLPGGSPTYEQYFGPGTRLTVT.

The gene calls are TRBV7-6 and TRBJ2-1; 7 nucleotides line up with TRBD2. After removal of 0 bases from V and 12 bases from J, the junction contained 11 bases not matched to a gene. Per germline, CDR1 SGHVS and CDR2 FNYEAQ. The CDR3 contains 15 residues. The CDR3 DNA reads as TGTGCCAGCAGCTTAGCGCTAGGAGGCGGGAGTAGGCAGTTCTTC. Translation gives CASSLALGGGSRQFF.

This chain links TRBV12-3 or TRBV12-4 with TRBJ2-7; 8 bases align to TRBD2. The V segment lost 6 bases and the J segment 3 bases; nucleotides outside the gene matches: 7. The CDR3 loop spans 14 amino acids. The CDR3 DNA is TGTGCCAGCAGGACCGGGGGGGGGAGCTACGAGCAGTACTTC. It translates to CASRTGGGSYEQYF.

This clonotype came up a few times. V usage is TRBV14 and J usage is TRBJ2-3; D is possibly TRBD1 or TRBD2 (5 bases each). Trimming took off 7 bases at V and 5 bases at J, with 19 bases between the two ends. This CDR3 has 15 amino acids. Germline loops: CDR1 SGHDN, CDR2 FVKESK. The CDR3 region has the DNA TGTGCCAGCACCCGGGGACCGGGGTTAAGAGATACGCAGTATTTT. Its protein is CASTRGPGLRDTQYF. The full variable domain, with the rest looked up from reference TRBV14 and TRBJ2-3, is EAGVTQFPSHSVIEKGQTVTLRCDPISGHDNLYWYRRVMGKEIKFLLHFVKESKQDESGMPNNRFLAERTGGTYSTLKVQPAELEDSGVYFCASTRGPGLRDTQYFGPGTRLTVL.

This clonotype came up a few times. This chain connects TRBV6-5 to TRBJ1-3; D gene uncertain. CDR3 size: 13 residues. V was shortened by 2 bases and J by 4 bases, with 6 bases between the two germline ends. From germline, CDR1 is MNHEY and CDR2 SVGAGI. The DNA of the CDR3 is TGTGCCAGCAGTTACGACCTAGGAAACACCATATATTTT. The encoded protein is CASSYDLGNTIYF.

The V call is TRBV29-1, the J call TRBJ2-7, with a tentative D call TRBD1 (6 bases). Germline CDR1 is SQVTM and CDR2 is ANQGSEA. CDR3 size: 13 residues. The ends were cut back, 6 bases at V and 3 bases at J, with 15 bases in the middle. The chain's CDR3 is CSVLDRFSYEQYF. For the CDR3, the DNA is TGCAGCGTACTTGACAGGTTTAGCTACGAGCAGTACTTC.

The CDR3 bases are TGTGCCAGTAGTAGGGCTAGCGGGAGTGGAGAGACCCAGTACTTC. It is translated as CASSRASGSGETQYF. The chain combines TRBV19 with TRBJ2-5; 10 bases agree with TRBD2. In germline, CDR1 is LNHDA, CDR2 SQIVND (reference sequence). CDR3 length equals 15 residues. V dropped 4 bases and J dropped 4; count of bases not matched to a gene: 6.

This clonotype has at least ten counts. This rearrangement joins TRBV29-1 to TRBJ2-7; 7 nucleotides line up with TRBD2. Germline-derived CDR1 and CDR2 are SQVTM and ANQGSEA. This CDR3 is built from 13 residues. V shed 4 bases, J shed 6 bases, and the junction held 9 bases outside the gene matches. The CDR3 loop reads CSVVVAGVSEQYF. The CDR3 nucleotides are TGCAGCGTTGTAGTCGCGGGAGTGAGCGAGCAGTACTTC.